The present T cell receptor (beta chain) was sequenced within a study of T cell changes during pregnancy in multiple sclerosis. Germline V gene data show CDR1 as PRHDT and CDR2 as FYEKMQ (reference sequence). The length of the CDR3 is 16 residues. V lost 0 bases and J lost 8; bases outside the gene matches: 7. Only one count was recorded for this clone. Generated by immunoSEQ multiplex PCR, the TCRdb table keeps only in-frame clones and is missing some. The sample contains approximately 100,000 clones, roughly 92% of which appear only once. The chain has TRBV13 and TRBJ2-1; 10 bases line up with TRBD2. This receptor was obtained from a female donor with multiple sclerosis, enrolled in a pregnancy study. Sequenced here: peripheral blood, sampled after pregnancy. CDR3 in amino acids: CASSLGVLAGVDEQFF. The CDR3, as DNA: TGTGCCAGCAGCTTAGGGGTTCTAGCGGGGGTCGATGAGCAGTTCTTC.